This T cell receptor (beta chain) was documented in a study of post-analysis software for immune sequencing data. Study-wide results and caveats: Same-batch preparations were strongly co-clustered by F measure. Patients showed TRBV5-6, TRBV5-1 and TRBV20-1 among roughly five TRBV segments more frequent than in controls. Relative to controls, patients with multiple sclerosis showed significantly lower normalized Chao1 diversity.

The CDR3 loop spans 16 amino acids. Germline V CDR1 and CDR2: SEHNR, FQNEAQ (reference sequence). V shed 4 bases and J 4 bases; nucleotides not matched to a gene: 7. Details on this clonotype: The antigen is undetermined.

Sequencing libraries made from TCR beta cDNA carried unique molecular identifiers. T cells numbering about 0.9 to 10 million yielded cDNA molecules that totaled approximately 500,000. Each CDR3 protein is one row after TCRdb ran MiXCR on the PCR reads. The table has approximately 350,000 distinct CDR3 sequences, roughly 36% seen once. J is TRBJ2-1 and V is TRBV7-9, with 10 bases matching TRBD2. The sequence derives from a girl between 5 and 17 years old with multiple sclerosis. Material for sequencing was blood. CDR3 protein: CASSSPRTSGYNEQFF. As DNA, the CDR3 is TGTGCCAGCAGCTCTCCTCGGACTAGCGGTTACAATGAGCAGTTCTTC.